The 25 T cell receptor beta chains below all came from one sample that was sequenced in a study of shared clonotypes between healthy human individuals. Libraries were prepared by immunoSEQ multiplex PCR; TCRdb keeps only in-frame clonotypes and omits some of them. The sample has 2,500,000 or so clones, just under 95% seen once; the top ten hold more than 0.35%. Sequencing was performed on naive CD4+ T cells from PBMCs. Subset denoted: CD45RA+ positively selected. These receptors came from a man younger than 35 in good health. Some clones in this sample may be carry-over from other donors' samples.

Of note for this clone: The sample carries other DNA sequences with the same CDR3. The chain has TRBV5-1 and TRBJ1-4; D remains ambiguous. Germline V lookup: CDR1 SGHRS, CDR2 YFSETQ. The CDR3 has 15 residues. V lost 5 bases and J 0 bases, leaving 11 bases between the germline ends. As DNA, the CDR3 is TGCGCCAGCAGTTCCGACCGGGCAACTAATGAAAAACTGTTTTTT. Its translation is CASSSDRATNEKLFF. Combining the CDR3 with reference TRBV5-1 and TRBJ1-4 gives the whole variable domain KAGVTQTPRYLIKTRGQQVTLSCSPISGHRSVSWYQQTPGQGLQFLFEYFSETQRNKGNFPGRFSGRQFSNSRSEMNVSTLELGDSALYLCASSSDRATNEKLFFGSGTQLSVL.

The CDR3 bases are TGTGCCAGCAGCGGGGCCCTGAACACTGAAGCTTTCTTT. It yields the protein CASSGALNTEAFF. V and J are TRBV28 and TRBJ1-1, with a possible D match to TRBD1 (5 bases). The germline CDR1 and CDR2 sequences are MDHEN and SYDVKM. This CDR3 has 13 amino acids. V was shortened by 6 bases and J by 0 bases, with 8 bases between the two germline ends.

The V gene is TRBV9, the J gene TRBJ2-3, with 10 positions matching TRBD1. The CDR3 is 16 residues long. After removal of 1 base from V and 3 bases from J, the junction contained 5 bases not matched to a gene. Germline values: CDR1 SGDLS, CDR2 YYNGEE. The chain's CDR3 is CASSVLPGQGTDTQYF. The CDR3 region has the DNA TGTGCCAGCAGCGTACTACCGGGACAGGGGACAGATACGCAGTATTTT.

The V and J genes are TRBV27 and TRBJ1-2; TRBD1 matches at 12 bases. J gave up 4 bases and V 5 bases, and 17 bases lay outside the gene matches. The CDR3 has 19 residues. The germline V gene has CDR1 MNHEY and CDR2 SMNVEV (reference sequence). The DNA for the CDR3 is TGTGCCAGCAGTCCAACTCCGGGACAGGGGGCCTATCTAACCTATGGCTACACCTTC. Translation: CASSPTPGQGAYLTYGYTF.

This clone was counted a single time. The rearrangement uses TRBV30 and TRBJ1-1; possibly TRBD1 for D (5 bases). Germline CDR1 GTSNPN, CDR2 SVGIG (reference sequence). This CDR3 contains 13 residues. Trimming shortened V by 3 bases and J by 4 bases, and 12 bases separated the two germline ends. The CDR3 protein is CAWSPIGGTEAFF. CDR3 coding DNA: TGTGCCTGGAGCCCTATCGGGGGCACTGAAGCTTTCTTT.

The J gene is TRBJ1-5, the V gene TRBV28; the match to TRBD1 covers 7 bases. In germline, CDR1 is MDHEN, CDR2 SYDVKM. V shed 8 bases and J 6 bases; nucleotides not matched to a gene: 10. This CDR3 has 14 residues. The CDR3 region is CASAVQGSGQPQHF. The CDR3 region has the DNA TGTGCCAGCGCCGTACAGGGGAGCGGTCAGCCCCAGCATTTT.

This clone is a singleton in its sample. V and J are TRBV30 and TRBJ2-1; tentative D call: TRBD1 (6 bases). The CDR3 contains 15 residues. Germline-derived CDR1 and CDR2 are GTSNPN and SVGIG (reference sequence). V lost 7 bases to trimming and J lost 1 base, with 17 bases between them. The CDR3 region is CAFLGTIQSYNEQFF. The CDR3 coding sequence is TGTGCCTTTCTCGGGACAATACAGTCCTACAATGAGCAGTTCTTC.

The rearrangement joins TRBV6-5 to TRBJ2-1, with 9 bases aligning to TRBD2. The CDR3 contains 13 residues. The germline V gene encodes CDR1 MNHEY and CDR2 SVGAGI. V lost 3 bases to trimming and J lost 13 bases; unmatched junction nucleotides: 7. This CDR3 reads CASSYLAGENQFF. The CDR3 nucleotides read TGTGCCAGCAGTTATTTAGCGGGAGAGAACCAGTTCTTC.

The chain employs TRBV6-5 and TRBJ2-7; D is possibly TRBD1 (6 bases). Trimming removed 4 bases at V and 7 bases at J, with 20 bases between. This CDR3 is 15 amino acids long. Germline V gene data show CDR1 as MNHEY and CDR2 as SVGAGI. Here the CDR3 DNA reads TGTGCCAGCAGTTCCTTGGGCCTAGGGCAGGGGGAGCAGTACTTC. It is translated as CASSSLGLGQGEQYF.

The V gene is TRBV6-1, the J gene TRBJ2-1; D gene unclear. Germline CDR1 reads MNHNS; CDR2 reads SASEGT. The CDR3 loop spans 18 amino acids. Trimming removed 2 bases from V and 5 bases from J, with 22 bases in between. The CDR3 here is CASSETFPAVTRHNEQFF. The CDR3 DNA sequence: TGTGCCAGCAGTGAAACTTTCCCCGCGGTCACCCGGCACAATGAGCAGTTCTTC.

The chain is built from TRBV29-1 and TRBJ1-1; D gene unclear. The CDR3 contains 11 residues. Per the germline V gene, CDR1 is SQVTM and CDR2 is ANQGSEA. The CDR3: CSLVENTEAFF. CDR3 sequence (DNA): TGCAGTTTGGTCGAGAACACTGAAGCTTTCTTT.

CDR3 DNA sequence: TGTGCCAGCAGCTTTTACCTGGACCCTGGAAACACCATATATTTT. Translating gives CASSFYLDPGNTIYF. This rearrangement joins TRBV7-9 to TRBJ1-3; D is unresolved. Germline V CDR1 and CDR2: SEHNR, FQNEAQ (reference sequence). Trimming removed 3 bases from V and 2 bases from J, with 11 bases in between. There are 15 residues in the CDR3.

The chain has TRBV7-9 and TRBJ2-7, with 7 bases aligning to TRBD2. CDR1 SEHNR and CDR2 FQNEAQ come from the germline V gene (reference sequence). Trimming at V came to 5 bases and at J to 4 bases, leaving 8 bases not matched to a gene. The CDR3 loop spans 14 amino acids. This CDR3 is CASSPGTISYEQYF. CDR3 coding DNA: TGTGCCAGCAGCCCTGGGACTATTTCGTACGAGCAGTACTTC. Complete variable domain (other parts from reference TRBV7-9 and TRBJ2-7): DTGVSQNPRHKITKRGQNVTFRCDPISEHNRLYWYRQTLGQGPEFLTYFQNEAQLEKSRLLSDRFSAERPKGSFSTLEIQRTEQGDSAMYLCASSPGTISYEQYFGPGTRLTVT.

A few counts support this clone. V and J are TRBV7-9 and TRBJ1-1; TRBD1 aligns across 10 bases. CDR1 is SEHNR, CDR2 FQNEAQ, per germline (reference sequence). The CDR3 runs 17 residues. Trimming took 4 bases from V and 5 from J; bases not matched to a gene: 13. CDR3 coding DNA: TGTGCCAGCAGCTCTGGACAGGGGGATAGTTATCGGACTGAAGCTTTCTTT. Translating it yields CASSSGQGDSYRTEAFF.

The V and J genes are TRBV18 and TRBJ2-1, with D maybe TRBD2 (5 bases). Germline CDR1 KGHSH, CDR2 LQKENI. V lost 0 bases and J lost 8, with 8 bases in between. This CDR3 has 13 residues. The CDR3 bases are TGTGCCAGCTCACCACCAGCGGTTGATGAGCAGTTCTTC. Amino acids: CASSPPAVDEQFF. The full variable domain, rest sourced from reference TRBV18 and TRBJ2-1, is NAGVMQNPRHLVRRRGQEARLRCSPMKGHSHVYWYRQLPEEGLKFMVYLQKENIIDESGMPKERFSAEFPKEGPSILRIQQVVRGDSAAYFCASSPPAVDEQFFGPGTRLTVL.

This chain joins TRBV28 and TRBJ2-2, with no clear D. The CDR3 has 14 amino acids. Germline CDR1 reads MDHEN; CDR2 reads SYDVKM. V dropped 3 bases and J dropped 5 bases, with 10 bases sitting between them. CDR3 sequence reads: CASSFNGETGELFF. The CDR3 DNA follows: TGTGCCAGCAGTTTTAACGGAGAGACCGGGGAGCTGTTTTTT.

V is TRBV7-7 and J is TRBJ2-5; 15 nucleotides match TRBD2. Germline V gene data show CDR1 as SSHAT and CDR2 as FNYEAQ (reference sequence). J gave up 4 bases and V 5 bases, and 2 bases lay outside the gene matches. The CDR3 spans 15 residues. CDR3 in amino acids: CASSQGLAGGETQYF. In nucleotides, the CDR3 is TGTGCCAGCAGCCAGGGACTAGCGGGAGGAGAGACCCAGTACTTC.

This rearrangement joins TRBV20-1 to TRBJ1-2; no firm D call. Germline-derived CDR1 and CDR2 are DFQATT and SNEGSKA (reference sequence). CDR3 size: 11 residues. The CDR3 nucleotides read TGCAGCTTCGGCACCCTGGAAGGCTACACCTTC. It specifies CSFGTLEGYTF.

This sequence joins TRBV19 and TRBJ1-5; D gene ambiguous. The CDR3 covers 15 residues. CDR1 and CDR2 (germline): LNHDA, SQIVND (reference sequence). The V and J ends lost 4 bases and 2 bases respectively, with 12 bases between them. Here the CDR3 reads CASSKAPLGNQPQHF. The CDR3 coding sequence is TGTGCCAGTAGTAAGGCACCCCTAGGCAATCAGCCCCAGCATTTT.

The chain is built from TRBV12-1 and TRBJ1-5. TRBV12-1 is a listed pseudogene. This CDR3 is built from 14 residues. The CDR3 sequence is CASSFGVKRQPQHF. Here the CDR3 DNA reads TGTGCCAGCAGCTTTGGGGTAAAGCGTCAGCCCCAGCATTTT.

This clone has only one observation. J is TRBJ1-1 and V is TRBV5-4; possibly TRBD1 for D (6 bases). Trimming shortened V by 7 bases and J by 3 bases, and 19 bases separated the two germline ends. The CDR3 consists of 15 residues. Germline V gene data show CDR1 as SGHNT and CDR2 as YYREEE (reference sequence). CDR3 loop: CASPSIRGGDTEAFF. In DNA form, the CDR3 reads TGTGCCAGCCCATCTATAAGGGGGGGGGACACTGAAGCTTTCTTT.

The chain is built from TRBV5-1 and TRBJ2-1, with D possibly matching TRBD2 (6 bases). CDR3 length: 17 amino acids. With 4 bases removed from V and 3 bases from J, the gap between germline ends came to 20 bases. Germline-derived CDR1 and CDR2 are SGHRS and YFSETQ. Here the CDR3 reads CASSQTPPTGVYNEQFF. CDR3 in DNA: TGCGCCAGCAGCCAAACCCCCCCCACGGGAGTCTACAATGAGCAGTTCTTC. Supplemented by reference TRBV5-1 and TRBJ2-1, the full variable domain reads KAGVTQTPRYLIKTRGQQVTLSCSPISGHRSVSWYQQTPGQGLQFLFEYFSETQRNKGNFPGRFSGRQFSNSRSEMNVSTLELGDSALYLCASSQTPPTGVYNEQFFGPGTRLTVL.

This clone was observed once. The chain couples TRBV4-1 to TRBJ1-5; no reliable D call. Trimming took off 0 bases at V and 7 bases at J, with 19 bases between the two ends. This CDR3 is built from 17 residues. Germline lookup yields CDR1 MGHRA and CDR2 YSYEKL. This CDR3 is CASSQDRSGRPTQPQHF. The CDR3 DNA sequence: TGCGCCAGCAGCCAAGATCGGTCGGGTCGTCCCACCCAGCCCCAGCATTTT.

About this clone: The sample holds other DNA sequences that translate to the same CDR3. The genes are TRBV18 and TRBJ2-7, with D tentatively TRBD1 or TRBD2 (5 bases each). Germline CDR1 KGHSH, CDR2 LQKENI. V dropped 2 bases and J dropped 3 bases, with 8 bases sitting between them. CDR3 size: 13 residues. In DNA, the CDR3 is TGTGCCAGCTCACCAGGGGGTAACTACGAGCAGTACTTC. This sequence encodes CASSPGGNYEQYF.

This clone was recorded only once. The V call is TRBV6-4, the J call TRBJ1-1; 10 nucleotides agree with TRBD1. Germline V gives CDR1 MRHNA, CDR2 SNTAGT. The V gene end was trimmed by 0 bases and the J gene end by 4 bases; junction bases not matched to a gene: 14. This CDR3 comprises 19 residues. CDR3 sequence (DNA): TGTGCCAGCAGTGACTCGGTTTTGGGACAGGGGTCGCGTCCCACTGAAGCTTTCTTT. It is translated as CASSDSVLGQGSRPTEAFF.